This TCR beta chain stems from a study of CD8 T cells in Susac syndrome. Study results and caveats: As the study acknowledged, the number of individuals who were part of its TCR sequencing and HLA analysis was relatively small.

Reverse transcription of roughly 0.5 to 1 ug RNA used random hexamers. TCRdb re-called the immunoSEQ multiplex PCR reads through MiXCR, storing one row per CDR3 protein. Of over 350,000 distinct CDR3 sequences in the sample, more than 80% were seen once. J lost 2 bases, V lost 0 bases, and 2 bases had no gene match. CDR1 and CDR2 (germline): SGHNT, YYREEE (reference sequence). This CDR3 has 15 residues. Concerning this clonotype: Its antigen remains unidentified.

Material: CD8+ T cells from PBMCs. The chain uses TRBV5-4 and TRBJ2-1; 7 nucleotides align to TRBD2. The clonotype comes from a human donor with multiple sclerosis. CDR3 in amino acids: CASSLVGGAYNEQFF. The CDR3 bases are TGTGCCAGCAGCTTGGTTGGGGGGGCCTACAATGAGCAGTTCTTC.